This TCR beta chain was retrieved from a study of PD-1 blockade in classical Hodgkin lymphoma (dated by TCRdb to 2020 to 2021). Looking at the study overall: Nivolumab dosing was 3 mg/kg intravenously every 2 weeks, continuing until either disease progression or unacceptable toxicity. To define a peripheral blood immune signature of response to PD-1 blockade in classical Hodgkin lymphoma, the study combined TCR beta sequencing with CyTOF.

In the paper's terms, the time point label means: cycle 4 day 1 (C4D1), after more than five weeks of nivolumab. Relapse after autologous stem cell transplantation had occurred in all trial patients, and cohorts A, B and C were distinguished by prior brentuximab vedotin exposure. The trial cohort comprised about 60 patients with relapsed/refractory classical Hodgkin lymphoma whose best overall responses were complete response, partial response or progressive disease. In the multi-cohort phase II CheckMate 205 trial, trial patients received single-agent nivolumab. An independent review committee assessed best overall response by applying the 2007 International Working Group response criteria. Trial PBMCs were collected just before the start of nivolumab (C1D1) and during therapy at cycle 2 day 1 and cycle 4 day 1. Peripheral blood was collected in 8 mL Vacutainer Cell Preparation Tubes, from which PBMCs were isolated by centrifugation and then cryopreserved.

According to the germline V gene, CDR1 reads SGHTA and CDR2 reads FQGNSA. The CDR3 spans 16 residues, from the cysteine through the phenylalanine. The CDR3 DNA has 48 bases and is translated from base 1. Compared with germline, V lacks 3 bases and J lacks 10 bases; bases without a gene match: 10. Findings and caveats that apply to the study as a whole: Baseline TCR diversity was reported as lower in newly diagnosed patients than in healthy donors, and lower still in relapsed/refractory patients. The study was restricted to a single clinical trial cohort, and the causes of repertoire differences, possibly disease activity or prior therapy, were left undefined. By C4D1, a significant rise was seen in CD4+ TCR diversity but not in CD8+ TCR diversity (p=0.0027 vs p=0.16), and the rise was most apparent among complete responders (p=0.02). Patients starting nivolumab less than 1 year after ASCT had lower diversity and were excluded from later analyses to avoid confounding by immune reconstitution. Baseline diversity similar to that of newly diagnosed patients was observed in trial patients achieving complete response, whereas significantly lower diversity was observed in partial responders and progressors.

Genomic DNA was isolated using the Qiagen DNeasy kit from unsorted PBMCs as well as from negatively selected CD4+ and CD8+ fractions. TCR beta CDR3 regions were subjected to amplification by immunoSEQ multiplex PCR with primers that anneal to V and J segments. A synthetic immune receptor repertoire was used to minimize amplification bias, and any residual bias was removed computationally once sequencing was done. Under the source paper's analysis protocol: Custom Python scripts were used to quantify repertoire diversity as the Shannon entropy index. Unsorted, CD4+ and CD8+ repertoires were examined separately, except in combined analyses, for which CD4+ and CD8+ sequences were merged in silico. Clonal expansion was defined as a frequency increase of at least 2-fold after treatment compared with C1D1, and clones undetected at baseline were assigned a pseudocount of 0.5. Singleton clones were defined as clones with 0 or 1 copy at C1D1, and non-singleton clones were defined as clones with 2 or more copies. Clones expanded in unsorted samples were assigned a CD4+, CD8+ or unknown annotation through matching of protein sequences in sorted samples from the same patient. Wilcoxon tests on paired samples were used to test diversity changes from C1D1 to C4D1. In its TCRdb copy, this immuneACCESS table keeps in-frame sequences only and misses some clones. Where compared with another copy, unresolved V genes explain less than half of these, and the others have no known cause. V, J and clone size reflect that table, while D and trimming were determined from the DNA. This sample comprises tens of thousands of clones, roughly 73% of them detected only once. 37% of the sample comes from the top ten.

This clone was seen a few times. Its antigen is not yet known. One base away there is no much larger clone; base qualities are not given. The V gene is TRBV7-2 and the J gene is TRBJ2-1; 12 bases in the middle match TRBD2. This specimen consisted of peripheral blood mononuclear cells (PBMCs), obtained before the fourth cycle of nivolumab. The clonotype originates from a human donor with classical Hodgkin lymphoma. The DNA sequence reads TGTGCCAGCAGCTTCGGACTAGCGGGGAGGAGGGAGGAGCAGTTCTTC. The translation is CASSFGLAGRREEQFF.